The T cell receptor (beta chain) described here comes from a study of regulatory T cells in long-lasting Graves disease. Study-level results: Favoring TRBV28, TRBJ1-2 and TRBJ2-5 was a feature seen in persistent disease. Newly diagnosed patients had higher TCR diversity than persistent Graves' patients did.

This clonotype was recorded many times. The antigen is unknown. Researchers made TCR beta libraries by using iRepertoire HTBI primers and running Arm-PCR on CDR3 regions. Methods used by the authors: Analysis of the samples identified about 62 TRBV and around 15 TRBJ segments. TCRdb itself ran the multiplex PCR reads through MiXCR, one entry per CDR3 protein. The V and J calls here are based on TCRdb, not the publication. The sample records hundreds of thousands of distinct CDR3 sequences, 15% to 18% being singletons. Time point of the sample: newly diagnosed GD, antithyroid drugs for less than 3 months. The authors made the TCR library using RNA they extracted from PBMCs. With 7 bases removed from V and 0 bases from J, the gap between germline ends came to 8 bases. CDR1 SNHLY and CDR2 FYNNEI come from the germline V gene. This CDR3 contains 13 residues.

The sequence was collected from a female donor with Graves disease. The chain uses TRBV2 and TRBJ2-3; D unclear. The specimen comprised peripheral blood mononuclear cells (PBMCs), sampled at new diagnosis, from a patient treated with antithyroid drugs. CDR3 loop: CASMAASTDTQYF. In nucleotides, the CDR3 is TGTGCCAGCATGGCGGCTAGCACAGATACGCAGTATTTT.